The 10 T cell receptor beta chains given below trace back to one sample, sequenced in a study of spatial heterogeneity in lung cancer. MiXCR was run by TCRdb on the 5' RACE reads, yielding one entry per CDR3 protein. The sample holds roughly 120,000 distinct CDR3 sequences; 9.5% to 14% are singletons and the top ten take 24%. The time point: blood at routine non-recurrence follow-up after resection. The sequencing here drew on PBMCs, taken at follow-up. Receptors were obtained from a female donor with early-stage non-small cell lung cancer.

This sequence joins TRBV29-1 and TRBJ2-1; D is unresolved. Trimming cost V 4 bases and J 0 bases, with 13 bases left between them. This CDR3 has 15 amino acids. Germline CDR1 is SQVTM and CDR2 is ANQGSEA. CDR3 bases: TGCAGCGTTGCGCCCACGGGCGGCTCCTACAATGAGCAGTTCTTC. It codes for CSVAPTGGSYNEQFF.

This clonotype turned up a few times. The CDR3 region has the DNA TGCAGTGCTAGGAGTGAGAACACCGGGGAGCTGTTTTTT. This sequence encodes CSARSENTGELFF. This chain uses TRBV20-1 with TRBJ2-2; D is undetermined. CDR3 length: 13 residues. Germline V gene data show CDR1 as DFQATT and CDR2 as SNEGSKA (reference sequence). Between the trimmed V and J ends, which lost 3 bases and 1 base, there was a span of 6 bases.

The table lists this clonotype with a few counts. The rearrangement uses TRBV6-2 or TRBV6-3 and TRBJ1-4; D is unresolved. The CDR3 totals 14 residues. Trimming stripped 2 bases from V and 8 bases from J, with 12 bases between. Per the germline V gene, CDR1 is MNHEY and CDR2 is SVGEGT. In DNA form, the CDR3 reads TGTGCCAGCAGTTACGCCTCCTTTGGAGAAAAACTGTTTTTT. Encoded protein: CASSYASFGEKLFF.

The table lists this clonotype with a few counts. The chain links TRBV11-2 to TRBJ2-3; 9 nucleotides match TRBD2. The ends lost 1 base at V and 5 bases at J; junction bases unmatched: 4. Germline CDR1 reads SGHAT; CDR2 reads FQNNGV. The CDR3 totals 15 residues. The CDR3 region is CASSLVAGGIDTQYF. The CDR3 DNA follows: TGTGCCAGCAGCTTAGTGGCGGGAGGGATAGATACGCAGTATTTT.

The V and J genes are TRBV5-1 and TRBJ2-2; TRBD1 matches 8 bases. This CDR3 is 16 amino acids long. Germline CDR1 and CDR2: SGHRS and YFSETQ. V was pared by 4 bases and J by 5 bases, with 10 bases of the junction left unmatched. CDR3 sequence reads: CASSTPGTGETGELFF. In nucleotides, the CDR3 is TGCGCCAGCAGCACACCCGGGACAGGTGAAACCGGGGAGCTGTTTTTT.

This clonotype was found many times. V gene TRBV20-1 combines with J gene TRBJ2-3; 8 bases match TRBD2. This CDR3 has 15 amino acids. V shed 5 bases, J shed 1 base, and the junction held 8 bases outside the gene matches. Germline V gene sequence: CDR1 DFQATT, CDR2 SNEGSKA (reference sequence). CDR3 nucleotides: TGCAGTGCTGGGAAAATAGCGGGGCGCACAGATACGCAGTATTTT. Translated: CSAGKIAGRTDTQYF.

The chain uses TRBV6-6 and TRBJ1-3, with a weak D call TRBD1 (6 bases). Germline CDR1 is MNHNY and CDR2 is SVGAGI (reference sequence). The length of the CDR3 is 17 residues. V lost 0 bases to trimming and J lost 0 bases, with 12 bases between them. CDR3 sequence (DNA): TGTGCCAGCAGTTACTCCGCAATAGGGGGCTCTGGAAACACCATATATTTT. It yields the protein CASSYSAIGGSGNTIYF.

This clonotype was observed a few times. The chain has TRBV6-2 or TRBV6-3 and TRBJ2-7; D is ambiguous. Trimming pared 5 bases from V and 4 bases from J, leaving 18 bases between. Germline V gives CDR1 MNHEY, CDR2 SVGEGT. The CDR3 spans 15 residues. In nucleotides, the CDR3 is TGTGCCAGCAGTGGCGGTATGGCGGCTAAGTACGAGCAGTACTTC. It encodes CASSGGMAAKYEQYF.

This clonotype was recorded many times. The chain couples TRBV4-2 to TRBJ2-1; the match to TRBD2 covers 10 bases. Trimming removed 0 bases from V and 5 bases from J; junction bases left unmatched: 4. The CDR3 covers 16 residues. The germline CDR1 and CDR2 sequences are LGHNA and YNFKEQ. CDR3: CASSQDVLAGHNEQFF. The CDR3 DNA is TGTGCCAGCAGCCAAGATGTACTAGCGGGACACAATGAGCAGTTCTTC.

This clonotype occurred a few times. The chain uses TRBV5-6 and TRBJ2-3, with D tentatively TRBD2 (6 bases). The CDR3 runs 16 residues. V was clipped by 3 bases and J by 2 bases, with 16 bases between them. Germline CDR1 and CDR2: SGHDT and YYEEEE. CDR3 DNA sequence: TGTGCCAGCAGCTCTCGAGGTAGCGGCTACACAGATACGCAGTATTTT. Its translation: CASSSRGSGYTDTQYF.